This entry features one TCR beta chain sequence. Its antigen remains unidentified. With 60 Vbeta and 13 Jbeta primers, the PCR was carried out. Clones were sequenced by immunoSEQ multiplex PCR, and TCRdb holds only the in-frame ones, with some missing. Here the sample spans around 160,000 clones, about 80% being singletons. This sample was taken from a study of cytomegalovirus exposure and HLA in healthy donors. The overall study: An earlier analysis found fewer than 120 million unique TCR beta sequences from about 179 million T cells.

Study observations and caveats: A few CMV-associated chains proved CMV antigen-specific in vitro. TCR beta sequences reportedly predicted most subjects' HLA-A and HLA-B alleles accurately.

The origin of this receptor is a woman in her thirties or forties in good health and CMV-seronegative. Sequencing input: PBMCs.

CDR3 coding DNA: TGTGCCAGCAGCTTAATACGGGGGACGAGCTATGGCTACACCTTC. Amino acid sequence: CASSLIRGTSYGYTF. The chain recombines TRBV7-8 with TRBJ1-2, with D possibly matching TRBD1 (5 bases). CDR1 and CDR2 (germline): SGHVS, FQNEAQ. V lost 2 bases and J lost 4, with 14 bases in between. This CDR3 contains 15 residues.